Shown below are 5 T cell receptor beta chains from a single sample sequenced in a study of post-analysis software for immune sequencing data. Points from the study as a whole: Patients used five TRBV segments, including TRBV5-6, TRBV5-1 and TRBV20-1, more often than controls.

Antigens for these TCRs are unknown. Unique molecular identifiers featured in each of the TCR beta cDNA libraries. TCRdb re-called the PCR reads through MiXCR, storing one row per CDR3 protein. The data show hundreds of thousands of distinct CDR3 sequences, with approximately 57% seen just once and roughly 4.4% held by the top ten. Sequenced material: blood. Every receptor here comes from a girl between 5 and 17 years old with multiple sclerosis.

The V gene is TRBV27, the J gene TRBJ2-5; D not certain. Trimming removed 6 bases at V and 7 bases at J, with 24 bases between. Germline CDR1 reads MNHEY; CDR2 reads SMNVEV (reference sequence). The CDR3 is made up of 16 amino acids. The CDR3 sequence: CASSRWAAHGSATQYF. CDR3 nucleotide sequence: TGTGCCAGCAGCCGTTGGGCTGCCCACGGTTCTGCGACCCAGTACTTC.

The chain carries TRBV5-1 and TRBJ2-7; a weak D match, TRBD1 (6 bases). Between the trimmed V and J ends, which lost 5 bases and 0 bases, there was a span of 12 bases. The V gene's germline CDR1 is SGHRS and CDR2 YFSETQ. This CDR3 is built from 14 residues. CDR3 in amino acids: CASRRQDSSYEQYF. The DNA of the CDR3 is TGCGCCAGCAGAAGACAGGATAGCTCCTACGAGCAGTACTTC.

This clonotype has only one observation. The chain carries TRBV20-1 and TRBJ2-5, with D possibly called TRBD1 or TRBD2 (5 bases each). V lost 4 bases and J 5 bases, leaving 14 bases between the germline ends. There are 13 residues in the CDR3. Germline V gene lookup returns CDR1 DFQATT and CDR2 SNEGSKA (reference sequence). Here the CDR3 DNA reads TGCAGTGCTATCCGGGACCCGCGGGAGACCCAGTACTTC. Protein: CSAIRDPRETQYF.

The chain uses TRBV2 and TRBJ2-7; TRBD1 might be the D (6 bases). V was trimmed by 7 bases and J by 0 bases, leaving 19 bases between them. Germline values: CDR1 SNHLY, CDR2 FYNNEI. This CDR3 is built from 16 residues. In DNA, the CDR3 is TGTGCCAGCAAACAGGGCCTAGGTGGACTCTCCTACGAGCAGTACTTC. Residues: CASKQGLGGLSYEQYF.

The chain combines TRBV12-3 or TRBV12-4 with TRBJ2-1; TRBD2 matches at 9 bases. After removal of 2 bases from V and 8 bases from J, the junction contained 7 bases not matched to a gene. This CDR3 is built from 15 residues. The CDR3 here is CASSLMGTSQDEQFF. The CDR3 nucleotides read TGTGCCAGCAGTTTAATGGGGACTAGCCAAGATGAGCAGTTCTTC.